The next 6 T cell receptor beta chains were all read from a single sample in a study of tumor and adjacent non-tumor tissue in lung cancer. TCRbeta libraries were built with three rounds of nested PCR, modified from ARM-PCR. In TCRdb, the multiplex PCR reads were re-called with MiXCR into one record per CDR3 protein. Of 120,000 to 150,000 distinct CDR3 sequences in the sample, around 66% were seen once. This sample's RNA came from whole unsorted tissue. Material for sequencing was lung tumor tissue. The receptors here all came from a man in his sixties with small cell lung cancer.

The CDR3 DNA follows: TGTGCGAGCGCACGGGACGGGAACACCGGGGAGCTGTTTTTT. Its protein product is CASARDGNTGELFF. The chain employs TRBV6-1 and TRBJ2-2; D could derive from TRBD1 or TRBD2 (5 bases each). Germline CDR1 MNHNS, CDR2 SASEGT. The length of the CDR3 is 14 residues.

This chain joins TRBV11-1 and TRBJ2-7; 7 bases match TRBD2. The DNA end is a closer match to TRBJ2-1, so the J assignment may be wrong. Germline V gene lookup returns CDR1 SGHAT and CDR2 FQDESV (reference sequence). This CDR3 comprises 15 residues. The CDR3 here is CASSSRQRGKNEQFF. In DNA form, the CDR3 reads TGTGCCAGCAGCAGCCGACAGCGGGGCAAGAATGAGCAGTTCTTC.

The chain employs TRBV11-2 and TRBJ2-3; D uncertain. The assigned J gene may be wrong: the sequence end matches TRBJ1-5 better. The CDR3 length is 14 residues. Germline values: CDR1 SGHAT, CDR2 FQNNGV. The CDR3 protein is CASSSACETDTQHF. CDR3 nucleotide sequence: TGTGCCAGCAGCTCAGCGTGTGAAACAGATACGCAGCATTTT.

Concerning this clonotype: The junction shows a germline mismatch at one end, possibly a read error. Here the CDR3 DNA reads TGTGCCAGCAGCCCGGCTAGCGGGAGGGTCTTCAATGGGCAGTTCTTC. It encodes CASSPASGRVFNGQFF. The chain links TRBV11-3 to TRBJ2-1; 12 bases match TRBD2. In germline, CDR1 is SGHNT, CDR2 YENEEA. The CDR3 runs to 16 residues. Using reference TRBV11-3 and TRBJ2-1 for the parts outside the CDR3, the full variable domain is EAGVVQSPRYKIIEKKQPVAFWCNPISGHNTLYWYLQNLGQGPELLIRYENEEAVDDSQLPKDRFSAERLKGVDSTLKIQPAELGDSAVYLCASSPASGRVFNGQFFGPGTRLTVL.

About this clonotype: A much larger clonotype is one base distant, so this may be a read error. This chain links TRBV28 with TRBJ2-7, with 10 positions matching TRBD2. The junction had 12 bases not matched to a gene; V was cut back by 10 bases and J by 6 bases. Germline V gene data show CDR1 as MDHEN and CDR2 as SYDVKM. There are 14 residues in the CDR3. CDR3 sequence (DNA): TGTGCCATCCTCAGCGGGAGGGTATCGCGCGAGCAGTACTTC. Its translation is CAILSGRVSREQYF.

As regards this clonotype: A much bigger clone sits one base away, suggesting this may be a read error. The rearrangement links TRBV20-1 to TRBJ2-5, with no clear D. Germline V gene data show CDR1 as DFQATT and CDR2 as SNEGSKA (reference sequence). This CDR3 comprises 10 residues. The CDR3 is CNASWETQYF. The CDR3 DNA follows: TGCAATGCTAGTTGGGAGACCCAGTACTTC.